This TCR beta chain was sequenced for a study of T-cell memory formation after mild COVID-19. The wider study: Clustering of TCRs was largely donor specific. Overall study results and limits: Several responding clones turned up in pre-infection memory, indicating that cross-reactive memory may have taken part.

TCRdb re-derived calls from the 5' RACE reads in MiXCR, one entry per CDR3 protein. The sample gives about 350,000 distinct CDR3 sequences, approximately 15% of which show up once; roughly a fifth is in the top ten. This clonotype was recorded many times. Its antigen is as yet unknown. Germline V gene sequence: CDR1 DFQATT, CDR2 SNEGSKA (reference sequence). This CDR3 has 12 amino acids. Trimming left V 7 bases short and J 6 bases short, with 13 bases between. The sequence was collected from a man in his late teens or twenties who had mild COVID-19 (a few samples of this study predate the infection). Cell type and time point are not known. Sequencing was performed on PBMCs or a T cell subset sorted from them (not recorded which). The chain recombines TRBV20-1 with TRBJ1-5, with D perhaps TRBD1 (6 bases). Here the CDR3 reads CSVVQGSQPQHF. DNA of the CDR3: TGCAGTGTTGTACAGGGAAGTCAGCCCCAGCATTTT.